This entry lists 18 T cell receptor beta chains sequenced from one sample in a study of blood T cells in healthy people across ages. For the second PCR, which ran for about 6 to 11 cycles, a sample-barcoded 5' primer and a J-beta primer mix were used. Via MiXCR, TCRdb re-called the 5' RACE reads, giving one row per CDR3 protein. The sample comprises about 800,000 distinct CDR3 sequences, 46% of which are singletons, and roughly 20% rests with the top ten. The sample comprised blood. The receptor source for this set is a man older than 75 in good health.

This clonotype was seen ten or more times. This chain links TRBV7-2 with TRBJ2-1; TRBD2 matches 13 bases. Per germline, CDR1 SGHTA and CDR2 FQGNSA. CDR3 length equals 17 residues. With V trimmed by 1 base and J by 8 bases, 8 bases remained unmatched. The CDR3 here is CASSLGGLAGEIDEQFF. The CDR3 nucleotides are TGTGCCAGCAGCTTAGGTGGACTAGCGGGAGAAATAGATGAGCAGTTCTTC.

The chain couples TRBV3-1 to TRBJ2-7; D not resolved. V lost 1 base and J 3 bases, leaving 10 bases between the germline ends. The CDR3 covers 14 residues. In germline, CDR1 is LGHDT, CDR2 YNNKEL (reference sequence). This CDR3 is CASSQGTAYYEQYF. As DNA, the CDR3 is TGTGCCAGCAGCCAAGGGACCGCATACTACGAGCAGTACTTC.

This clonotype was counted a few times. The chain carries TRBV4-3 and TRBJ2-3; D possibly corresponds to TRBD2 (5 bases). The length of the CDR3 is 18 residues. Germline lookup yields CDR1 LGHNA and CDR2 YSLEER. Trimming took off 1 base at V and 7 bases at J, with 24 bases between the two ends. The CDR3 bases are TGCGCCAGCAGCCAAGGCCTGGAAAGCGGTACAACCTCCTATACGCAGTATTTT. Its translation is CASSQGLESGTTSYTQYF.

The sample holds many counts of this clonotype. J is TRBJ2-1 and V is TRBV20-1; maybe TRBD2 (6 bases). The CDR3 covers 15 residues. CDR1 and CDR2 from the germline V gene are DFQATT and SNEGSKA (reference sequence). The ends were cut back, 3 bases at V and 8 bases at J, with 20 bases in the middle. The CDR3 sequence: CSASKSFSEGDEQFF. The CDR3 DNA is TGCAGTGCTAGTAAGTCTTTCTCGGAGGGCGATGAGCAGTTCTTC.

This clonotype has just a few counts. V gene TRBV20-1 combines with J gene TRBJ2-5; no clear D. The germline gives CDR1 DFQATT, CDR2 SNEGSKA (reference sequence). Trimming took off 4 bases at V and 5 bases at J, with 8 bases between the two ends. There are 11 residues in the CDR3. This CDR3 reads CSAILGETQYF. The DNA of the CDR3 is TGCAGTGCTATTTTGGGGGAGACCCAGTACTTC.

The CDR3 spells CASSMGQDYEQYF. In nucleotides, the CDR3 is TGCGCCAGCAGCATGGGACAGGACTACGAGCAGTACTTC. The V and J genes are TRBV5-1 and TRBJ2-7; 8 nucleotides align to TRBD1. Germline trimming cut 4 bases from V and 3 bases from J; bases unmatched to any gene: 3. Per germline, CDR1 SGHRS and CDR2 YFSETQ. The CDR3 is 13 amino acids.

In its sample, this clonotype was seen a few times. This rearrangement joins TRBV20-1 to TRBJ2-7, with 8 bases that match TRBD2. The CDR3 is 15 amino acids. Germline assignment: CDR1 DFQATT and CDR2 SNEGSKA (reference sequence). The J segment lost 1 base and the V segment lost 0 bases, leaving 5 bases of the junction unmatched. This chain's CDR3 is CSARDRREVSYEQYF. DNA of the CDR3: TGCAGTGCTAGAGATAGGCGGGAGGTTTCCTACGAGCAGTACTTC.

This clonotype was picked up a small number of times. The rearrangement joins TRBV5-4 to TRBJ2-1, with D possibly called TRBD1 or TRBD2 (6 bases each). Looked up from germline, CDR1 is SGHNT and CDR2 is YYREEE (reference sequence). The ends were cut back, 0 bases at V and 5 bases at J, with 12 bases in the middle. CDR3 length: 15 amino acids. The CDR3 spells CASSLGRGWDNEQFF. The CDR3 region has the DNA TGTGCCAGCAGCTTGGGGAGGGGGTGGGACAATGAGCAGTTCTTC.

The V call is TRBV21-1, the J call TRBJ1-1; the D call of TRBD1 is as the table states it, not checked on the DNA. TRBV21-1 is given as a pseudogene. The CDR3 is made up of 15 amino acids. In DNA form, the CDR3 reads TGTGCCAGCAGCAAAGGCCGGGGGGTGAACACTGAAGCTTTCTTT. It codes for CASSKGRGVNTEAFF.

The rearrangement uses TRBV10-3 and TRBJ2-4, with no clear D. CDR1 and CDR2 from the germline V gene are ENHRY and SYGVKD. CDR3 size: 14 residues. V lost 2 bases, J lost 1 base, and 6 bases lay in between. The DNA for the CDR3 is TGTGCCATCAGTGAGGAAGGGGCCAAAAACATTCAGTACTTC. Its translation: CAISEEGAKNIQYF.

Comments on this clonotype: Given a much more abundant clone one base away, this may be a read error. The V gene is TRBV24-1, the J gene TRBJ2-7, with D hard to call. The CDR3 is 13 amino acids. Germline CDR1 is KGHDR and CDR2 is SFDVKD. V dropped 9 bases and J dropped 6 bases, with 17 bases sitting between them. CDR3 loop: CATPGRRVSEQYF. CDR3 bases: TGTGCCACCCCGGGCAGAAGGGTTTCCGAGCAGTACTTC.

The V gene is TRBV3-1, the J gene TRBJ2-1; 12 nucleotides agree with TRBD2. Germline V gene sequence: CDR1 LGHDT, CDR2 YNNKEL (reference sequence). J was trimmed by 6 bases and V by 0 bases; bases with no gene match: 3. This CDR3 contains 16 residues. The CDR3 spells CASSQDLAGGVNEQFF. The CDR3 coding sequence is TGTGCCAGCAGCCAAGATCTAGCGGGAGGGGTCAATGAGCAGTTCTTC.

This clonotype was observed a few times. The V call is TRBV20-1, the J call TRBJ2-4; 8 bases are a match to TRBD2. The CDR3 contains 14 residues. The V gene's germline CDR1 is DFQATT and CDR2 SNEGSKA (reference sequence). V trimming: 6 bases; J trimming: 3 bases; junction bases outside the gene matches: 7. This CDR3 reads CSAHSGKNKNIQYF. CDR3 DNA: TGCAGTGCACATAGCGGGAAGAACAAAAACATTCAGTACTTC.

This clonotype was recorded a few times. The chain recombines TRBV29-1 with TRBJ1-1; 7 bases are a match to TRBD1. CDR1 is SQVTM and CDR2 is ANQGSEA in the germline V gene. The CDR3 is 15 amino acids. Unmatched junction bases numbered 14, after V lost 0 bases and J lost 10 bases. CDR3 bases: TGCAGCGTTGAAGATCAGGGCTTCCCCAGGGGGGTAGCTTTCTTT. Protein product: CSVEDQGFPRGVAFF.

CDR3 region: CASSLPPGIAGVDEQFF. CDR3 nucleotides: TGTGCCAGCAGTTTGCCCCCCGGCATAGCGGGAGTCGATGAGCAGTTCTTC. The chain carries TRBV12-3 or TRBV12-4 and TRBJ2-1; 9 bases agree with TRBD2. The CDR3 covers 17 residues. Trimming took 3 bases from V and 8 from J; bases not matched to a gene: 14.

The V and J genes are TRBV5-1 and TRBJ1-1; no reliable D call. CDR1 and CDR2 from the germline V gene are SGHRS and YFSETQ. This CDR3 contains 13 residues. The germline V and J ends were trimmed by 2 bases and 6 bases, with 11 bases remaining between them. CDR3 amino acids: CASSFDGGPEAFF. CDR3 in DNA: TGCGCCAGCAGCTTCGACGGCGGCCCTGAAGCTTTCTTT.

In DNA, the CDR3 is TGTGCCATCAGTGTGCAGGGGCGCCCGGGCTACACCTTC. Translated: CAISVQGRPGYTF. The J gene is TRBJ1-2, the V gene TRBV10-3, with a weak D call TRBD1 (6 bases). Looked up from germline, CDR1 is ENHRY and CDR2 is SYGVKD. Trimming pared 4 bases from V and 8 bases from J, leaving 14 bases between. The CDR3 has 13 amino acids.

This chain links TRBV7-2 with TRBJ2-1; 9 positions agree with TRBD2. The CDR3 is 14 residues long. Looked up from germline, CDR1 is SGHTA and CDR2 is FQGNSA. V shed 7 bases and J 3 bases; nucleotides not matched to a gene: 4. The CDR3 here is CASIIAGVYNEQFF. In DNA form, the CDR3 reads TGTGCCAGCATCATAGCGGGAGTCTACAATGAGCAGTTCTTC.